Listed below are T cell receptor beta chains from one sample, sequenced in a study of shared clonotypes between healthy human individuals. Measured with immunoSEQ multiplex PCR; TCRdb has only the in-frame clones, and not every one. Found here are a few million clones, over 85% of them singletons; the top ten hold around 0.14%. Sequencing used naive CD4+ T cells sorted from blood. The receptors were gathered from a young man in good health. Both conserved end residues are trimmed from each CDR3. A D gene is named only where the DNA matches it firmly. Clone size is stated in some rows and not others, as once, few, many or a class when expanded.

cdr3_length	d_call	v_call	clone_size	cdr3_aa
12	TRBD1	TRBV30	few	AGQPLQGATEAF
11	.	TRBV28	.	ASSPASELSYT
11	TRBD1	TRBV19	.	ASSISGQYEQY
15	TRBD1	TRBV5-1	once	ASSLGQGASPGYEQY
14	.	TRBV6-5	.	ASSYASVGGNTEAF
14	TRBD1	TRBV5-6	.	ASSLTRTGPTGELF
11	.	TRBV6-6	.	ASNQGEFYGYT
13	TRBD1	TRBV2	.	ASKGQGGSYNEQF
12	.	TRBV6-6	.	ASSYSRTNTEAF
10	.	TRBV18	.	ASSTFNQPQH
15	.	TRBV4-3	.	ASSRGTGSPNTGELF
12	.	TRBV18	.	ASSPLAAQETQY
13	TRBD2	TRBV6-5	.	ASRLTSGSYNEQF
13	.	TRBV7-9	.	ASSLGDFSNQPQH
11	.	TRBV30	few	ACARRSDEKLF
13	TRBD2	TRBV9	.	ASSATSGSGETQY
13	TRBD2	TRBV7-2	.	ASSFSGKSSYEQY